The 21 T cell receptor beta chains listed next were all sequenced from one sample in a study of identical twins (dated by TCRdb to 2015 to 2016). The library was prepared using 5' RACE. TCRdb lists the instrument as Illumina HiSeq 2000. TCRdb trimmed public reads at Q25 via fastp, called clones via MiXCR and kept in-frame beta chains. Every entry covers one CDR3 protein and lists the most common genes and DNA from its rows. The sample table lists 200,000 to 250,000 distinct CDR3 sequences, 9.5% to 15% of them with a count of one. 4% to 5% of the sample is in the top ten clones. These data are also associated with another study on yellow fever vaccine responses in identical twins.

Sequenced sample: memory (CD45RO+) T cells sorted from blood. The cell subset or site label of this sample denotes: CD45RO+ enriched T cells. These TCRs come from a woman in her late teens or twenties in good health.

CDR3 sequence: CASSEEGGPPVYNEQFF. The CDR3 DNA reads TGTGCCAGCAGTGAAGAGGGTGGCCCCCCAGTATACAATGAGCAGTTCTTC. The chain recombines TRBV2 with TRBJ2-1; D remains ambiguous. The CDR3 totals 17 residues. Germline CDR1 SNHLY, CDR2 FYNNEI. V was cut by 1 base and J by 4 bases, with 17 bases left in between.

This clonotype was found many times. The rearrangement uses TRBV20-1 and TRBJ2-7, with TRBD1 matching 8 bases. The junction had 6 bases not matched to a gene; V was cut back by 8 bases and J by 3 bases. From germline, CDR1 is DFQATT and CDR2 SNEGSKA (reference sequence). CDR3 length: 12 amino acids. CDR3 protein: CSTRDRSYEQYF. In DNA form, the CDR3 reads TGCAGTACCAGGGACAGGAGCTACGAGCAGTACTTC.

The rearrangement uses TRBV7-9 and TRBJ2-7, with D tentatively TRBD1 (6 bases). Trimming took 5 bases from V and 10 from J, leaving 15 bases between them. Germline V gene data show CDR1 as SEHNR and CDR2 as FQNEAQ (reference sequence). The CDR3 has 12 residues. The CDR3 sequence is CASSLSQGGQYF. In nucleotides, the CDR3 is TGTGCCAGCAGCCTTTCACAAGGGGGACAGTACTTC.

This clonotype showed up just a few times. The chain joins TRBV10-1 to TRBJ2-3; D remains unclear. V was shortened by 5 bases and J by 0 bases, with 9 bases between the two germline ends. This CDR3 contains 14 residues. Germline V gene data show CDR1 as WNHNN and CDR2 as SYGVQD (reference sequence). Written as DNA, the CDR3 is TGCGCCAGCAGTCCCGCCGGCAGCACAGATACGCAGTATTTT. This sequence encodes CASSPAGSTDTQYF.

This rearrangement joins TRBV5-1 to TRBJ2-7, with a weak D call TRBD1 (5 bases). Germline V CDR1 and CDR2: SGHRS, YFSETQ. The ends were cut back, 4 bases at V and 1 base at J, with 12 bases in the middle. The CDR3 sequence is 14 residues long. This CDR3 reads CASSPKGQSYEQYF. The CDR3 nucleotides read TGCGCCAGCAGCCCTAAGGGGCAGTCCTACGAGCAGTACTTC. The whole variable domain, remainder taken from reference TRBV5-1 and TRBJ2-7, is KAGVTQTPRYLIKTRGQQVTLSCSPISGHRSVSWYQQTPGQGLQFLFEYFSETQRNKGNFPGRFSGRQFSNSRSEMNVSTLELGDSALYLCASSPKGQSYEQYFGPGTRLTVT.

This chain uses TRBV30 with TRBJ2-5; D gene uncertain. The CDR3 is made up of 15 amino acids. Between the trimmed V and J ends, which lost 4 bases and 3 bases, there was a span of 18 bases. Germline CDR1 and CDR2: GTSNPN and SVGIG (reference sequence). The CDR3 DNA reads as TGTGCCTGGACCTTCACAGTCTCCTCGGAAGAGACCCAGTACTTC. Amino acid sequence: CAWTFTVSSEETQYF.

This clonotype appeared a few times. V and J are TRBV15 and TRBJ2-1; D is possibly TRBD2 (7 bases). This CDR3 region has 16 residues. Germline CDR1 reads LNHNV; CDR2 reads YYDKDF (reference sequence). Trimming left V 0 bases short and J 2 bases short, with 11 bases between. The CDR3 sequence: CATSRDLGGPYNEQFF. The CDR3 nucleotides read TGTGCCACCAGCAGAGATCTCGGGGGGCCCTACAATGAGCAGTTCTTC. Full variable domain (rest looked up from reference TRBV15 and TRBJ2-1): DAMVIQNPRYQVTQFGKPVTLSCSQTLNHNVMYWYQQKSSQAPKLLFHYYDKDFNNEADTPDNFQSRRPNTSFCFLDIRSPGLGDTAMYLCATSRDLGGPYNEQFFGPGTRLTVL.

This clonotype was observed a handful of times. This chain joins TRBV3-1 and TRBJ2-3; the D gene is possibly TRBD2 (6 bases). Germline V CDR1 and CDR2: LGHDT, YNNKEL (reference sequence). Deletions cut 5 bases from V and 4 bases from J, with 16 bases between. The CDR3 has 15 amino acids. The CDR3 protein is CASSAVGGVSDTQYF. CDR3 nucleotide sequence: TGTGCCAGCAGCGCGGTGGGCGGGGTTTCAGATACGCAGTATTTT.

This clonotype was counted once. V gene TRBV5-1 combines with J gene TRBJ2-6, with 7 bases matching TRBD2. The germline V gene has CDR1 SGHRS and CDR2 YFSETQ. This CDR3 is 17 amino acids long. After removal of 4 bases from V and 4 bases from J, the junction contained 11 bases not matched to a gene. CDR3 bases: TGCGCCAGCAGCCCCGAGGGAGGGACGGGCGGGGCCAACGTCCTGACTTTC. Protein product: CASSPEGGTGGANVLTF.

This rearrangement joins TRBV2 to TRBJ2-1; 10 positions match TRBD2. Per germline, CDR1 SNHLY and CDR2 FYNNEI. CDR3 length: 19 residues. Trimming cost V 7 bases and J 0 bases; bases outside gene matches: 15. The CDR3 sequence: CASTRLAGGFISSYNEQFF. CDR3 in DNA: TGTGCCAGCACTCGACTAGCGGGCGGCTTTATTAGCTCCTACAATGAGCAGTTCTTC.

This clonotype was detected ten times or more. The chain has TRBV5-6 and TRBJ2-5, with D possibly TRBD2 on 7 matching bases. Germline-derived CDR1 and CDR2 are SGHDT and YYEEEE. Trimming stripped 0 bases from V and 2 bases from J, with 11 bases between. The CDR3 runs to 15 residues. The CDR3 DNA sequence: TGTGCCAGCAGCTTGGTCGGGGGGCATCAAGAGACCCAGTACTTC. Amino acids: CASSLVGGHQETQYF. Variable domain in full (rest from reference TRBV5-6 and TRBJ2-5): DAGVTQSPTHLIKTRGQQVTLRCSPKSGHDTVSWYQQALGQGPQFIFQYYEEEERQRGNFPDRFSGHQFPNYSSELNVNALLLGDSALYLCASSLVGGHQETQYFGPGTRLLVL.

The table lists this clonotype with many counts. The V call is TRBV18, the J call TRBJ2-1; the match to TRBD1 covers 8 bases. V lost 9 bases and J lost 6; bases outside the gene matches: 4. From germline, CDR1 is KGHSH and CDR2 LQKENI. The CDR3 runs to 12 residues. In nucleotides, the CDR3 is TGTGCCAGTGGACAGGGAGGCAATGAGCAGTTCTTC. Translating gives CASGQGGNEQFF.

Ten or more counts support this clonotype. The chain uses TRBV19 and TRBJ1-6; D gene ambiguous. This CDR3 contains 15 residues. Germline values: CDR1 LNHDA, CDR2 SQIVND (reference sequence). V was clipped by 5 bases and J by 5 bases, with 13 bases between them. CDR3 coding DNA: TGTGCCAGTAGTCCCGGACTGGGAGATAATTCACCCCTCCACTTT. Its protein product is CASSPGLGDNSPLHF.

This clonotype was found a few times. The chain recombines TRBV20-1 with TRBJ1-5; D not resolved. V lost 1 base and J lost 4, with 11 bases in between. CDR1 and CDR2 (germline): DFQATT, SNEGSKA (reference sequence). This CDR3 contains 14 residues. CDR3 DNA sequence: TGCAGTGCTAGAGTGCTGGCTACTAATCAGCCCCAGCATTTT. Translation gives CSARVLATNQPQHF.

This clonotype appeared many times. The rearrangement links TRBV5-5 to TRBJ2-1; D unclear. V lost 0 bases and J lost 7, with 5 bases in between. The CDR3 totals 12 residues. Germline values: CDR1 SGHKS, CDR2 YYEKEE (reference sequence). This CDR3 is CASSLDLNEQFF. The CDR3 region has the DNA TGTGCCAGCAGCTTGGATCTTAATGAGCAGTTCTTC.

The chain recombines TRBV20-1 with TRBJ2-3, with 10 bases matching TRBD2. This CDR3 comprises 16 residues. J was trimmed by 0 bases and V by 3 bases; bases with no gene match: 6. Germline CDR1 and CDR2: DFQATT and SNEGSKA (reference sequence). The CDR3 loop is CSASSGGRGSTDTQYF. The CDR3 coding sequence is TGCAGTGCTAGTAGCGGGGGGAGGGGAAGCACAGATACGCAGTATTTT.

This clonotype occurred many times. The chain uses TRBV20-1 and TRBJ2-1; TRBD1 aligns across 11 bases. The CDR3 covers 16 residues. Trimming at V came to 5 bases and at J to 7 bases, leaving 13 bases not matched to a gene. The germline V gene has CDR1 DFQATT and CDR2 SNEGSKA (reference sequence). The DNA of the CDR3 is TGCAGTGCTCCCCAACGGGACAGGGGGGATTGGAATGAGCAGTTCTTC. This translates into CSAPQRDRGDWNEQFF.

The chain employs TRBV7-9 and TRBJ2-7; a weak D match, TRBD2 (5 bases). V was trimmed by 5 bases and J by 11 bases, leaving 25 bases between them. This CDR3 is built from 15 residues. The germline CDR1 and CDR2 sequences are SEHNR and FQNEAQ (reference sequence). The CDR3 DNA reads as TGTGCCAGCAGCGAAGGAATGACTACCCCCGGAATTGAGTACTTC. Its translation: CASSEGMTTPGIEYF.

In this sample, this clonotype turned up a few times. The chain is built from TRBV24-1 and TRBJ2-1; tentative D call: TRBD2 (5 bases). Germline CDR1 KGHDR, CDR2 SFDVKD. The CDR3 is 12 residues long. With 7 bases removed from V and 6 bases from J, the gap between germline ends came to 9 bases. The DNA for the CDR3 is TGTGCCACCAGAGGCCTAGCCAATGAGCAGTTCTTC. Translated, it gives CATRGLANEQFF.

This chain links TRBV14 with TRBJ2-7, with TRBD2 identical over 7 bases. The ends lost 3 bases at V and 9 bases at J; junction bases unmatched: 5. The CDR3 has 12 residues. Germline V lookup: CDR1 SGHDN, CDR2 FVKESK. CDR3 DNA: TGTGCCAGCAGCCAGGCTAGCGGCGGGCAGTACTTC. It encodes CASSQASGGQYF.

The chain recombines TRBV15 with TRBJ2-7, with D hard to call. Per germline, CDR1 LNHNV and CDR2 YYDKDF (reference sequence). This CDR3 comprises 13 residues. The V end was cut by 0 bases, the J end by 2 bases, with 5 bases between. CDR3 nucleotide sequence: TGTGCCACCAGCAGAGAACTTACCTACGAGCAGTACTTC. Its translation is CATSRELTYEQYF.